This T cell receptor (beta chain) was retrieved from a study of identical twins. Germline values: CDR1 MNHEY, CDR2 SMNVEV (reference sequence). CDR3 length: 13 amino acids. The trim removed 7 bases at V and 3 bases at J, leaving 5 bases unmatched. This clonotype was observed at least ten times. TCRdb reprocessed the 5' RACE reads with MiXCR, giving one entry per CDR3 protein. Seen here are 690,000 or so distinct CDR3 sequences, 5.5% to 7.5% observed once, and the top ten hold approximately 2%. V gene TRBV27 combines with J gene TRBJ2-7; 8 bases map to TRBD1. Sequenced: naive T cells sorted from blood. This receptor was identified in a young man in good health. The CDR3: CASTGGQVYEQYV. The CDR3 coding sequence is TGTGCCAGCACAGGGGGACAGGTCTACGAGCAGTACGTC.